The next 3 T cell receptor beta chains were all read from a single sample in a study of T cells in Graves' hyperthyroidism and ophthalmopathy. TCR beta CDR3 region amplification was performed from RNA transcripts. First-round RT-PCR with HTBI primers amplified the TCR CDR3 region. Using its own MiXCR run on the multiplex PCR reads, TCRdb lists one record per CDR3 protein. The sample has a few hundred thousand distinct CDR3 sequences; 46% are singletons. The sequencing input was peripheral blood or thyroid tissue (not recorded which). Receptors were obtained from a woman aged 18-29 years with Graves' hyperthyroidism.

The chain links TRBV2 to TRBJ2-3; 10 bases fit TRBD2. The CDR3 covers 15 residues. With V trimmed by 7 bases and J by 11 bases, 15 bases remained unmatched. Looked up from germline, CDR1 is SNHLY and CDR2 is FYNNEI. CDR3 nucleotides: TGTGCCAGCACTCCACCTAGCGGGAGAGGGAATGAGCAGTATTTT. It specifies CASTPPSGRGNEQYF.

This chain connects TRBV19 to TRBJ2-5; 9 positions agree with TRBD1. V was pared by 9 bases and J by 5 bases, with 4 bases of the junction left unmatched. The germline gives CDR1 LNHDA, CDR2 SQIVND (reference sequence). CDR3 length: 12 amino acids. This CDR3 reads CASGTGLETQYF. For the CDR3, the DNA is TGTGCCAGCGGGACAGGGCTGGAGACCCAGTACTTC. Full variable domain (rest looked up from reference TRBV19 and TRBJ2-5): DGGITQSPKYLFRKEGQNVTLSCEQNLNHDAMYWYRQDPGQGLRLIYYSQIVNDFQKGDIAEGYSVSREKKESFPLTVTSAQKNPTAFYLCASGTGLETQYFGPGTRLLVL.

This clonotype appeared many times. This chain uses TRBV25-1 with TRBJ2-5; D is uncertain. V was shortened by 6 bases and J by 5 bases, with 13 bases between the two germline ends. This CDR3 comprises 13 residues. Germline V lookup: CDR1 MGHDK, CDR2 SYGVNS. The CDR3 here is CASRLKAWETQYF. In DNA form, the CDR3 reads TGTGCCAGCAGATTGAAGGCTTGGGAGACCCAGTACTTC.